The 24 T cell receptor beta chains given below trace back to one sample, sequenced in a study of cytomegalovirus exposure and HLA in healthy donors. A multiplex PCR was run with 60 Vbeta primers and 13 Jbeta primers. Data came from immunoSEQ multiplex PCR; TCRdb stores just in-frame clones and leaves some out. The repertoire has around 300,000 clones, 72% of them found once; the top ten carry approximately 2.3%. The source material was PBMCs. These receptors were collected from a female donor in good health and CMV-seronegative.

This chain connects TRBV6-5 to TRBJ1-5; possibly TRBD1 for D (6 bases). CDR3 size: 15 residues. Germline CDR1 is MNHEY and CDR2 is SVGAGI. V was clipped by 8 bases and J by 0 bases, with 14 bases between them. The CDR3 here is CASRMGGGSNQPQHF. DNA of the CDR3: TGTGCCAGCCGGATGGGAGGGGGTAGCAATCAGCCCCAGCATTTT.

This clone was picked up one time. This chain uses TRBV19 with TRBJ2-3; possibly TRBD2 for D (6 bases). The CDR3 contains 14 residues. Trimming removed 3 bases from V and 6 bases from J, with 13 bases in between. Per the germline V gene, CDR1 is LNHDA and CDR2 is SQIVND (reference sequence). The DNA for the CDR3 is TGTGCCAGTAGTATTACGGGAGAGGGTGATACGCAGTATTTT. Its protein is CASSITGEGDTQYF.

The V gene is TRBV9, the J gene TRBJ2-2, with 8 bases identical to TRBD2. The ends lost 0 bases at V and 1 base at J; junction bases unmatched: 2. The CDR3 runs to 16 residues. Germline V lookup: CDR1 SGDLS, CDR2 YYNGEE. CDR3 in amino acids: CASSVEAGGNTGELFF. CDR3 DNA: TGTGCCAGCAGCGTAGAGGCGGGAGGGAACACCGGGGAGCTGTTTTTT.

V is TRBV5-6 and J is TRBJ2-7; 7 nucleotides line up with TRBD2. This CDR3 is 14 amino acids long. J gave up 6 bases and V 6 bases, and 12 bases lay outside the gene matches. The V gene's germline CDR1 is SGHDT and CDR2 YYEEEE. CDR3 sequence reads: CASTHRAGVREQYF. The CDR3 DNA follows: TGTGCCAGCACCCATCGGGCGGGAGTGCGCGAGCAGTACTTC.

V is TRBV4-1 and J is TRBJ2-7; 9 nucleotides line up with TRBD2. The CDR3 is 15 residues long. J lost 5 bases, V lost 1 base, and 6 bases had no gene match. Germline V CDR1 and CDR2: MGHRA, YSYEKL. The DNA for the CDR3 is TGCGCCAGCAGCCAAGTCGCGGGAGGGTACGACGAGCAGTACTTC. It is translated as CASSQVAGGYDEQYF.

V gene TRBV28 combines with J gene TRBJ1-5; 10 positions match TRBD1. V gave up 4 bases and J gave up 6 bases; unmatched junction bases: 18. Germline V lookup: CDR1 MDHEN, CDR2 SYDVKM. CDR3 size: 19 residues. The CDR3 DNA is TGTGCCAGCAGTTCCAAAATCGCCGGGACAGGGGCTTTTTTTCAGCCCCAGCATTTT. This translates into CASSSKIAGTGAFFQPQHF. The full variable domain, with the rest looked up from reference TRBV28 and TRBJ1-5, is DVKVTQSSRYLVKRTGEKVFLECVQDMDHENMFWYRQDPGLGLRLIYFSYDVKMKEKGDIPEGYSVSREKKERFSLILESASTNQTSMYLCASSSKIAGTGAFFQPQHFGDGTRLSIL.

The chain couples TRBV12-5 to TRBJ1-2, with D possibly TRBD1 on 5 matching bases. The CDR3 covers 15 residues. Germline V CDR1 and CDR2: LGHNT, FRNRAP. The V end lost 1 base, the J end lost 8 bases, and 17 bases lay between the germline ends. CDR3 DNA sequence: TGTGCTAGTGGTTTGGACACAGGCCTTTCTGAGGGCTACACCTTC. Amino acid sequence: CASGLDTGLSEGYTF.

This clone was seen a handful of times. This chain uses TRBV19 with TRBJ1-1; the D is unclear. CDR1 LNHDA and CDR2 SQIVND come from the germline V gene (reference sequence). The V end was cut by 5 bases, the J end by 1 base, with 8 bases between. There are 13 residues in the CDR3. CDR3 region: CASSPGANTEAFF. The CDR3 nucleotides are TGTGCCAGTAGTCCAGGCGCGAACACTGAAGCTTTCTTT.

This chain uses TRBV27 with TRBJ2-7; 9 bases align to TRBD1. Looked up from germline, CDR1 is MNHEY and CDR2 is SMNVEV (reference sequence). The CDR3 totals 21 residues. V lost 6 bases, J lost 2 bases, and 26 bases stayed unmatched. This CDR3 reads CASRPISNRGPETIYPYEQYF. For the CDR3, the DNA is TGTGCCAGCAGACCGATAAGTAACAGGGGGCCCGAAACGATATACCCCTACGAGCAGTACTTC.

The chain employs TRBV5-1 and TRBJ2-1; 12 bases line up with TRBD2. Germline loops: CDR1 SGHRS, CDR2 YFSETQ. The trim removed 3 bases at V and 6 bases at J, leaving 4 bases unmatched. This CDR3 is 15 amino acids long. The CDR3 bases are TGCGCCAGCAGCTCCGGGACTAGCGGGTTCAATGAGCAGTTCTTC. This sequence encodes CASSSGTSGFNEQFF. The complete variable domain, with remaining parts taken from reference TRBV5-1 and TRBJ2-1, reads KAGVTQTPRYLIKTRGQQVTLSCSPISGHRSVSWYQQTPGQGLQFLFEYFSETQRNKGNFPGRFSGRQFSNSRSEMNVSTLELGDSALYLCASSSGTSGFNEQFFGPGTRLTVL.

The chain has TRBV6-1 and TRBJ2-1; weak D call: TRBD2 (5 bases). Germline CDR1 MNHNS, CDR2 SASEGT. V was pared by 3 bases and J by 10 bases, with 10 bases between. This CDR3 contains 12 residues. This chain's CDR3 is CASSDFRGEQFF. The DNA for the CDR3 is TGTGCCAGCAGTGATTTCCGAGGGGAGCAGTTCTTC.

The rearrangement joins TRBV6-6 to TRBJ2-5; D is possibly TRBD2 (6 bases). The CDR3 runs to 13 residues. The germline V gene encodes CDR1 MNHNY and CDR2 SVGAGI (reference sequence). V was cut by 6 bases and J by 5 bases, with 13 bases left in between. The CDR3 DNA sequence: TGTGCCAGCAGACGGGACTTGAGGGAGACCCAGTACTTC. It is translated as CASRRDLRETQYF.

The CDR3 here is CASSGRDRVPYEQYF. CDR3 nucleotides: TGTGCCAGCAGTGGGAGGGACAGGGTTCCCTACGAGCAGTACTTC. V and J are TRBV2 and TRBJ2-7, with 9 bases aligning to TRBD1. The CDR3 sequence is 15 residues long. Germline CDR1 and CDR2: SNHLY and FYNNEI. The J segment lost 2 bases and the V segment lost 4 bases, leaving 6 bases of the junction unmatched.

V and J are TRBV11-2 and TRBJ1-2, with 7 bases that match TRBD1. The germline V gene has CDR1 SGHAT and CDR2 FQNNGV. The CDR3 sequence is 13 residues long. After removal of 3 bases from V and 6 bases from J, the junction contained 4 bases not matched to a gene. CDR3 in amino acids: CASSFRDSNGYTF. Here the CDR3 DNA reads TGTGCCAGCAGCTTCCGGGACAGTAATGGCTACACCTTC.

This chain links TRBV6-5 with TRBJ2-1; the D is unclear. In germline, CDR1 is MNHEY, CDR2 SVGAGI. This CDR3 is 11 amino acids long. Trimming cost V 4 bases and J 15 bases, with 13 bases left between them. CDR3 nucleotides: TGTGCCAGCAGTTCAGAGGCTAATTGGTTCTTC. Amino acid sequence: CASSSEANWFF.

This chain joins TRBV19 and TRBJ1-2; 10 bases are shared with TRBD1. The CDR3 is 12 residues long. Per germline, CDR1 LNHDA and CDR2 SQIVND (reference sequence). The V and J ends lost 8 bases and 5 bases, in that order; junction bases with no gene match: 2. The CDR3 loop reads CASRQGAYGYTF. As DNA, the CDR3 is TGTGCCAGTCGACAGGGGGCATATGGCTACACCTTC.

This sequence joins TRBV5-4 and TRBJ2-1; 8 nucleotides match TRBD2. The CDR3 runs 15 residues. CDR1 and CDR2 from the germline V gene are SGHNT and YYREEE (reference sequence). The V segment lost 3 bases and the J segment 0 bases; nucleotides outside the gene matches: 2. Here the CDR3 DNA reads TGTGCCAGCAGCTCCGGGACTAGCTCCTACAATGAGCAGTTCTTC. As protein: CASSSGTSSYNEQFF.

V is TRBV2 and J is TRBJ2-7; D is uncertain. Germline values: CDR1 SNHLY, CDR2 FYNNEI. Trimming stripped 1 base from V and 6 bases from J, with 16 bases between. This CDR3 is 15 amino acids long. CDR3 sequence reads: CASSEGVGSSGEQYF. In DNA, the CDR3 is TGTGCCAGCAGTGAAGGAGTTGGGTCTTCGGGCGAGCAGTACTTC.

J is TRBJ2-4 and V is TRBV4-1, with TRBD2 as a possible D gene (5 bases). This CDR3 has 18 amino acids. CDR1 and CDR2 from the germline V gene are MGHRA and YSYEKL. V was cut by 0 bases and J by 0 bases, with 15 bases left in between. The CDR3 coding sequence is TGCGCCAGCAGCCAAGATCAGGCTAGCCTTATAGCCAAAAACATTCAGTACTTC. It yields the protein CASSQDQASLIAKNIQYF.

The chain employs TRBV25-1 and TRBJ1-3, with 7 positions matching TRBD1. V lost 6 bases to trimming and J lost 4 bases; unmatched junction nucleotides: 9. The CDR3 totals 15 residues. Looked up from germline, CDR1 is MGHDK and CDR2 is SYGVNS. CDR3 residues: CASRADRAAGNTIYF. The CDR3 DNA reads TGTGCCAGCAGGGCCGACAGGGCGGCAGGAAACACCATATATTTT.

The genes are TRBV19 and TRBJ1-5; possible D gene TRBD1, 5 bases. The CDR3 length is 13 residues. The V end was cut by 10 bases, the J end by 7 bases, with 17 bases between. Germline CDR1 and CDR2: LNHDA and SQIVND (reference sequence). The CDR3 is CATRRGHLQPQHF. Here the CDR3 DNA reads TGTGCCACCAGGAGAGGACATCTACAGCCCCAGCATTTT.

The chain links TRBV5-4 to TRBJ1-1; D is undetermined. The germline V gene has CDR1 SGHNT and CDR2 YYREEE (reference sequence). V lost 4 bases to trimming and J lost 5 bases, with 18 bases between them. The CDR3 has 15 amino acids. CDR3 DNA: TGTGCCAGCAGCCTCGCAGGATCAATAGGAACTGAAGCTTTCTTT. It specifies CASSLAGSIGTEAFF.

This clone was seen a few times. This chain connects TRBV7-9 to TRBJ1-2, with unresolved D. This CDR3 comprises 14 residues. CDR1 SEHNR and CDR2 FQNEAQ come from the germline V gene (reference sequence). V shed 4 bases and J shed 2 bases, with 11 bases lying between them. This CDR3 is CASSSSGVNYGYTF. The CDR3, as DNA: TGTGCCAGCAGCTCCTCCGGGGTGAACTATGGCTACACCTTC.

This rearrangement joins TRBV5-1 to TRBJ2-5; D may be TRBD2 (6 bases). The CDR3 consists of 15 residues. Trimming cost V 0 bases and J 5 bases, with 14 bases left between them. From germline, CDR1 is SGHRS and CDR2 YFSETQ. The CDR3 DNA is TGCGCCAGCAGCTTGGCCCCGGGAGTAAAGGAGACCCAGTACTTC. This translates into CASSLAPGVKETQYF.